This TCR beta chain was observed in a study of T cell responses to AZD1222 COVID-19 vaccine. Trimming removed 3 bases at V and 4 bases at J, with 15 bases between. CDR1 is SQVTM, CDR2 ANQGSEA, per germline. The CDR3 length is 14 residues. TCRdb's copy holds only in-frame clones and misses some; the assay was immunoSEQ multiplex PCR. The sample lists approximately 140,000 clones; 94% were seen once. The material sequenced was peripheral blood, taken on day 0 of AZD1222 vaccination. The receptor was isolated from an adult in good health. This chain joins TRBV29-1 and TRBJ1-1; maybe TRBD1 (6 bases). The CDR3: CSVDGGRGGTEAFF. CDR3 in DNA: TGCAGCGTTGATGGGGGACGAGGGGGCACTGAAGCTTTCTTT.